This entry lists 3 T cell receptor beta chains sequenced from one sample in a study of tumor and adjacent non-tumor tissue in lung cancer. This sample's RNA came from whole unsorted tissue. This non-tumor lung sample came from over 3 cm beyond the tumor edge. The library came from three nested PCR rounds adapted from ARM-PCR protocols. MiXCR, applied by TCRdb to the multiplex PCR reads, yields one record per CDR3 protein. Of about 100,000 distinct CDR3 sequences in the sample, 65% were seen once. The sample consisted of distant non-tumor lung tissue. The receptors were gathered from a man aged 30 to 39 with non-small cell lung cancer.

Only one count was recorded for this clonotype. The V call is TRBV11-2, the J call TRBJ1-1, with 7 bases identical to TRBD1. Germline CDR1 is SGHAT and CDR2 is FQNNGV. The CDR3 spans 15 residues. V trimming: 5 bases; J trimming: 5 bases; junction bases outside the gene matches: 11. This chain's CDR3 is CASSRRRGAGTEAFF. CDR3 coding DNA: TGTGCCAGCAGCCGGCGCAGGGGGGCTGGGACTGAAGCTTTCTTT.

The genes are TRBV20-1 and TRBJ2-1; tentatively, D is TRBD2 (6 bases). The CDR3 totals 15 residues. Per germline, CDR1 DFQATT and CDR2 SNEGSKA (reference sequence). CDR3 nucleotide sequence: TGCAATGCCCTGACCGGGGCTAGCGTTCCCCATGAGCAGTTCTTC. As protein: CNALTGASVPHEQFF.

The chain employs TRBV20-1 and TRBJ2-1; 10 bases agree with TRBD2. The junction had 11 bases not matched to a gene; V was cut back by 5 bases and J by 4 bases. Germline V gene sequence: CDR1 DFQATT, CDR2 SNEGSKA (reference sequence). This CDR3 has 16 amino acids. The CDR3 DNA follows: TGCAGTGCTGTCACCTCGGGACTAGCGCTTTACAATGAGCAGTTCTTC. Encoded protein: CSAVTSGLALYNEQFF.